The 2 T cell receptor beta chains below were found in one sample sequenced in a study of T cells in women clearing cervical HPV infection. The protocol was immunoSEQ multiplex PCR, while the TCRdb copy is restricted to in-frame clones and leaves out a portion. Its listing shows about 24,000 clones. The sequencing input was blood buffy coat. These receptors all come from a woman aged 18 to 75 with a cervical HPV16 infection that either progressed to CIN3+ or cleared (not recorded which).

Remarks on this clone: The read halts 3 residues ahead of the CDR3 end, with the missing end drawn from the germline J gene. The V call is TRBV10-3, the J call TRBJ2-7; the match to TRBD1 covers 10 bases. Germline V gene sequence: CDR1 ENHRY, CDR2 SYGVKD. J lost 3 bases, V lost 2 bases, and 7 bases had no gene match. The CDR3 runs to 16 residues. CDR3 DNA, as far as it was read: TGTGCCATCAGTGAGCCCGACAGGGGGCAGGGCTACGAG. This encodes CAISEPDRGQGYE. The complete CDR3 sequence is CAISEPDRGQGYEQYF.

Worth noting for this clone: The DNA ends 3 residues before the CDR3 does, and the rest of the CDR3 is filled in from the germline J gene. This rearrangement joins TRBV19 to TRBJ2-3; 7 nucleotides match TRBD2. CDR1 and CDR2 (germline): LNHDA, SQIVND (reference sequence). Trimming at V came to 5 bases and at J to 2 bases, leaving 10 bases not matched to a gene. The CDR3 runs to 16 residues. The part of the CDR3 DNA that was read is TGTGCCAGTAGTCCTGAGCTAGCGGCCCTCACAGATACG. As protein: CASSPELAALTDT. The whole CDR3 protein reads CASSPELAALTDTQYF.